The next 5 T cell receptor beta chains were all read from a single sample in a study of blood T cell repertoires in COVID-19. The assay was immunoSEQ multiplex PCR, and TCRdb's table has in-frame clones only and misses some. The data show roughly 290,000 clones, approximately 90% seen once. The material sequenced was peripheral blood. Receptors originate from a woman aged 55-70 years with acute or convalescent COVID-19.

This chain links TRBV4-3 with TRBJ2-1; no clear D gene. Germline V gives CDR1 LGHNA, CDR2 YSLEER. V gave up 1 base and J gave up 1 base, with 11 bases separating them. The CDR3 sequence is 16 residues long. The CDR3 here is CASSQAYPFSYNEQFF. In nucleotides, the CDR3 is TGCGCCAGCAGCCAAGCTTATCCGTTTTCCTACAATGAGCAGTTCTTC.

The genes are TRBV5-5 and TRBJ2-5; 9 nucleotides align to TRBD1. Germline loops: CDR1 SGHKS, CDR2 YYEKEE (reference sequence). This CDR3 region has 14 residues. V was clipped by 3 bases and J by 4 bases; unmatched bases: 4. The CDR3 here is CASSSDRGRETQYF. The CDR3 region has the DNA TGTGCCAGCAGCTCGGACAGGGGTCGAGAGACCCAGTACTTC.

The CDR3 DNA sequence: TGTGCCAGCAGCGTAGAGGGGGTCGGGACTAATGAAAAACTGTTTTTT. Residues: CASSVEGVGTNEKLFF. This chain connects TRBV9 to TRBJ1-4, with a possible D match to TRBD1 (6 bases). Germline lookup yields CDR1 SGDLS and CDR2 YYNGEE. Trimming shortened V by 0 bases and J by 2 bases, and 11 bases separated the two germline ends. CDR3 size: 16 residues.

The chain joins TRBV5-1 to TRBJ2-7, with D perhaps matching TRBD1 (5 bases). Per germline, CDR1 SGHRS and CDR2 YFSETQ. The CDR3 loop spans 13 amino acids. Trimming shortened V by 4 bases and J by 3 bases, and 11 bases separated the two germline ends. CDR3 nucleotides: TGCGCCAGCAGCCAGGGAACGGTCTACGAGCAGTACTTC. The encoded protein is CASSQGTVYEQYF.

This CDR3 is CASSERTSYEQYF. DNA of the CDR3: TGTGCCAGCAGTGAAAGAACTAGCTACGAGCAGTACTTC. The rearrangement uses TRBV6-1 and TRBJ2-7, with a weak D call TRBD2 (5 bases). With 2 bases removed from V and 3 bases from J, the gap between germline ends came to 8 bases. This CDR3 is built from 13 residues. Germline lookup yields CDR1 MNHNS and CDR2 SASEGT.